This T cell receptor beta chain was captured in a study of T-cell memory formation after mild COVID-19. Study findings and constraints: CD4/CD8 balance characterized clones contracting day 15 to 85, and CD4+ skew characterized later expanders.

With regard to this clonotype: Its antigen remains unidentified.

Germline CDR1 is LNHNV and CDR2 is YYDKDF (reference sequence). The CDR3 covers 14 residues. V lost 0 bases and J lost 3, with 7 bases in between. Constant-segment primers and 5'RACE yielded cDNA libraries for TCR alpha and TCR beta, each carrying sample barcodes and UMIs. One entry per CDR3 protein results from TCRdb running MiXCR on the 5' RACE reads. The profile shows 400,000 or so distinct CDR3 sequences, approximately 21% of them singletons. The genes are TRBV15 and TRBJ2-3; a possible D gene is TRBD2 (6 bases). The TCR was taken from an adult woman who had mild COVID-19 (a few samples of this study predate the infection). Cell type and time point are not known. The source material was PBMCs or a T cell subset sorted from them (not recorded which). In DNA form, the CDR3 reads TGTGCCACCAGCAGAGACGGGAGTACAGATACGCAGTATTTT. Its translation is CATSRDGSTDTQYF.